A selection of T cell receptor beta chains follows, all from one sample in a study of blood T cells in healthy people across ages. TCRdb re-derived calls from the 5' RACE reads in MiXCR, one entry per CDR3 protein. Of around 1.5 million distinct CDR3 sequences in the sample, about 32% were seen once. Sample: blood. These receptors were taken from a woman in her twenties or thirties in good health. The CDR3 runs from the conserved cysteine through the conserved F or W. Fields, in order: V gene, clone size, D gene, J gene, CDR3 DNA, CDR3 protein. A D gene is named only where the DNA matches it firmly. Not every row has a clone size; where given, it reads once, few, many or a size class.

TRBV10-3	many	TRBD2	TRBJ2-7	TGTGCCATCAGCGGGACTAGCGACCTCGCCGAGCAGTACTTC	CAISGTSDLAEQYF
TRBV7-9	.	.	TRBJ2-1	TGTGCCAGCAGACGTACGGGACTTTCGACCCAGTTCTTC	CASRRTGLSTQFF
TRBV3-1	few	TRBD1	TRBJ2-5	TGTGCCAGCAGCCCCGGGGCACAGGGGATAGGAGAGACCCAGTACTTC	CASSPGAQGIGETQYF
TRBV20-1	.	.	TRBJ2-3	TGCAGTGCTAGGGGAGAGGGGAAGGGCACAGATACGCAGTATTTT	CSARGEGKGTDTQYF
TRBV4-1	many	.	TRBJ2-1	TGCGCCAGCAGCCAGACCGGGGAGGCCTACAATGAGCAGTTCTTC	CASSQTGEAYNEQFF
TRBV2	.	TRBD1	TRBJ1-2	TGTGCCAGCAGGGAGTCCCGGGACAGGGTCGAGGACTATGACTACACCTTC	CASRESRDRVEDYDYTF
TRBV6-1	few	TRBD1	TRBJ2-7	TGTGCCAGCACTCAGGGGGTAACCTCCTACGAGCAGTACTTC	CASTQGVTSYEQYF
TRBV20-1	.	TRBD1	TRBJ2-5	TGCAGTGCTAGAGACCCGGGACAGTCGGAGACCCAGTACTTC	CSARDPGQSETQYF
TRBV7-8	.	.	TRBJ2-1	TGTGCCAGCAGCGAGCACGGAACTAGCATCAATGAGCAGTTCTTC	CASSEHGTSINEQFF
TRBV4-2	.	.	TRBJ2-1	TGTGCCAGCAGCCAAGATTCAGGGAAGGGCAATGAGCAGTTCTTC	CASSQDSGKGNEQFF
TRBV7-2	.	TRBD2	TRBJ2-7	TGTGCCAGCAGCTTAGTGGCCAGCGGGGCCTCCTACGAGCAGTACTTC	CASSLVASGASYEQYF
TRBV4-1	few	.	TRBJ1-2	TGCGCCAGCAGCCAAGACTTTGGAGGCAGCTATGGCTACACCTTC	CASSQDFGGSYGYTF
TRBV6-5	.	TRBD1	TRBJ1-1	TGTGCCAGCAGTTACTCCCTGGAGACAGGGGGCTCTGAAGCTTTCTTT	CASSYSLETGGSEAFF
TRBV5-1	.	TRBD1	TRBJ2-7	TGCGCCAGCACGCCGGGACAGGACTCCTACGAGCAGTACTTC	CASTPGQDSYEQYF
TRBV12-3/TRBV12-4	.	.	TRBJ1-2	TGTGCCAGCAGCCATGACAGAAACTATGGCTACACCTTC	CASSHDRNYGYTF
TRBV2	.	.	TRBJ2-7	TGTGCCAGCAGTGGCGCTGGGAATACCTACGAGCAGTACTTC	CASSGAGNTYEQYF
TRBV20-1	.	.	TRBJ2-7	TGCAGTGCGACCCAGCCGGCCTACGAGCAGTACTTC	CSATQPAYEQYF
TRBV7-6	few	TRBD1	TRBJ1-1	TGTGCCAGCAGCCCAGGGACAGGAATCATTGAAGCTTTCTTT	CASSPGTGIIEAFF
TRBV20-1	.	TRBD2	TRBJ2-2	TGCAGTGCAACGAGCGGGAGTACCGGGGAGCTGTTTTTT	CSATSGSTGELFF
TRBV3-1	few	TRBD1	TRBJ2-1	TGTGCCAGCAGCCCGGGACAGGGATTTTCCTCCTTAGATGAGCAGTTCTTC	CASSPGQGFSSLDEQFF
TRBV5-5	few	.	TRBJ2-1	TGTGCCAGCAGTCCAGTGCCGGCGGGGGAGGGAGGGGGCCCCAATGAGCAGTTCTTC	CASSPVPAGEGGGPNEQFF
TRBV13	few	.	TRBJ2-3	TGTGCCAGCGTTGAAGGGAGTAGCACAGATACGCAGTATTTT	CASVEGSSTDTQYF
TRBV20-1	few	TRBD1	TRBJ2-5	TGCAGTGTTATCACCGGGACAGGGGCCGGCCAGTACTTC	CSVITGTGAGQYF
TRBV9	few	.	TRBJ1-2	TGTGCCAGCAGCGTAGCGGAGGGGATCTATGGCTACACCTTC	CASSVAEGIYGYTF
TRBV11-2	many	.	TRBJ2-5	TGTGCCAGCAGATTCCAAGAGACCCAGTACTTC	CASRFQETQYF
TRBV24-1	.	TRBD2	TRBJ2-3	TGTGCCACCAGTGACGCGGGGGGGCCAGATACGCAGTATTTT	CATSDAGGPDTQYF
TRBV20-1	.	.	TRBJ2-3	TGCAGTGCCCTCTCCCCGAGCGGGCGCACAGATACGCAGTATTTT	CSALSPSGRTDTQYF
TRBV5-1	.	.	TRBJ2-1	TGCGCCAGCAGCTTTACCCAAGGAGGTTTCAATGAGCAGTTCTTC	CASSFTQGGFNEQFF
TRBV29-1	few	.	TRBJ2-7	TGCAGCGTTGAGGAAGACGGGTCCTACGAGCAGTACTTC	CSVEEDGSYEQYF
TRBV20-1	few	TRBD2	TRBJ2-5	TGCAGTGCTAGAGCTCTAGGACTAGCGGAAGAGACCCAGTACTTC	CSARALGLAEETQYF
TRBV7-2	few	.	TRBJ2-1	TGTGCCAGCAGCTTAGAGTGGGGGCGGAATGAGCAGTTCTTC	CASSLEWGRNEQFF
TRBV20-1	.	.	TRBJ1-2	TGCAGTGCTAGATGGGGTCTAAGGGGCTCTAACTATGGCTACACCTTC	CSARWGLRGSNYGYTF
TRBV27	.	TRBD2	TRBJ2-1	TGTGCCAGCCAGCGACTTGCTAGCGGGGGGGCCGCTGAGCAGTTCTTC	CASQRLASGGAAEQFF
TRBV20-1	few	.	TRBJ1-5	TGCAGTGCTAGAGATTCAACAGGCCGGGATCTTTTCAATCAGCCCCAGCATTTT	CSARDSTGRDLFNQPQHF
TRBV5-1	.	TRBD2	TRBJ2-1	TGCGCCAGCAGGGCTAGCGGGAGCTCCAATGAGCAGTTCTTC	CASRASGSSNEQFF
TRBV12-3/TRBV12-4	.	.	TRBJ1-6	TGTGCCAGCAGCGACGGTATACTCCTCCACTTT	CASSDGILLHF
TRBV7-2	.	.	TRBJ2-1	TGTGCCAGCAGCCAACAATCCAGGGCCCTTTCCTACAATGAGCAGTTCTTC	CASSQQSRALSYNEQFF
TRBV10-3	many	.	TRBJ2-5	TGTGCCATCAGTGAGGCCTCGGGGATGCAAGAGACCCAGTACTTC	CAISEASGMQETQYF
TRBV20-1	few	TRBD2	TRBJ2-1	TGCAGTGCTAGTCCGAGCGGGGGGGCCGGTGAGCAGTTCTTC	CSASPSGGAGEQFF
TRBV20-1	.	.	TRBJ2-3	TGCAGTGCTAGAGATCCGCGGGAAATAGTTTCAGATACGCAGTATTTT	CSARDPREIVSDTQYF
TRBV7-2	few	TRBD2	TRBJ2-5	TGTGCCAGCAGCTCGCGAGGGACTAGCGGGAGGTTAAAGACCCAGTACTTC	CASSSRGTSGRLKTQYF
TRBV4-1	.	.	TRBJ1-1	TGCGCCAGCAGCCTAGGCCGCGGACACAACACTGAAGCTTTCTTT	CASSLGRGHNTEAFF
TRBV9	few	TRBD2	TRBJ2-5	TGTGCCAGCAGCGTAGGAAGCGGGGGGGCCCCGGAGACCCAGTACTTC	CASSVGSGGAPETQYF
TRBV2	few	.	TRBJ2-7	TGTGCCAGCAGTATTACCGGGACTGTTTCCTACGAGCAGTACTTC	CASSITGTVSYEQYF
TRBV28	.	.	TRBJ1-2	TGTGCCAGCAGGGACCTTTATGGGACGGGTTTGGACTATGGCTACACCTTC	CASRDLYGTGLDYGYTF
TRBV25-1	.	.	TRBJ2-3	TGTGCCAGCAGTGAATCTGGCCGCTGGGATACGCAGTATTTT	CASSESGRWDTQYF
TRBV5-1	.	.	TRBJ2-1	TGCGCCAGCAGCTTGGGAGCAGGGGCGTGGAGTGAGCAGTTCTTC	CASSLGAGAWSEQFF
TRBV20-1	.	TRBD1	TRBJ1-3	TGCAGTGCTAGCCCAGGGGGAAAGGGTTCTGGAAACACCATATATTTT	CSASPGGKGSGNTIYF
TRBV4-1	.	.	TRBJ2-3	TGCACCAGCAGCCCACCCACAGATACGCAGTATTTT	CTSSPPTDTQYF
TRBV29-1	many	TRBD2	TRBJ2-5	TGCAGCGGCCGACTAGCGGGAGATGGAGAGACCCAGTACTTC	CSGRLAGDGETQYF
TRBV29-1	few	.	TRBJ1-4	TGCAGCGTTGACGGGAATAATGAAAAACTGTTTTTT	CSVDGNNEKLFF
TRBV6-1	.	TRBD2	TRBJ2-3	TGTGCCAGCAGCCCTGCACGAGCGGGGTACACAGATACGCAGTATTTT	CASSPARAGYTDTQYF
TRBV20-1	.	.	TRBJ2-1	TGCAGCGGTCGGGCAGATTATGAGCAGTTCTTC	CSGRADYEQFF
TRBV29-1	few	TRBD2	TRBJ2-3	TGCAGCGTTGATTTCGCGGGAGATAGGGGCACAGATACGCAGTATTTT	CSVDFAGDRGTDTQYF
TRBV20-1	few	.	TRBJ2-7	TGCAGTGCTAGCACGGACAGCAATCCAACCTACGAGCAGTACTTC	CSASTDSNPTYEQYF
TRBV28	few	TRBD1	TRBJ1-4	TGTGCCAGCAGAGTCAGGGGGGCTAGGGAAAAACTGTTTTTT	CASRVRGAREKLFF
TRBV4-2	few	TRBD2	TRBJ2-1	TGTGCCAGCAGCCAACCAACCTCACAACTAGCGGGGGTAGGCTCCTACAATGAGCAGTTCTTC	CASSQPTSQLAGVGSYNEQFF
TRBV4-2	few	.	TRBJ2-3	TGTGCCAGCAGCCAAGTTGGCTCCCCACTAACCAAGTATTTT	CASSQVGSPLTKYF
TRBV20-1	few	.	TRBJ2-5	TGCAGTGCTAGAGACCCCCTCCGTCCGGAGACCCAGTACTTC	CSARDPLRPETQYF